What follows are 20 T cell receptor beta chains derived from one specimen sequenced in a study of blood T cell repertoires in COVID-19. Clones were sequenced by immunoSEQ multiplex PCR, and TCRdb holds only the in-frame ones, with some missing. The table shows 130,000 or so clones, with 70% to 85% occurring only once. The sample was PBMCs or T cells enriched from blood (not recorded which). Receptors were obtained from a man aged 45-65 years who had recovered from COVID-19.

The chain joins TRBV7-3 to TRBJ2-1; 15 bases are shared with TRBD2. The CDR3 spans 16 residues. The germline V gene encodes CDR1 SGHTA and CDR2 FQGTGA. V lost 5 bases to trimming and J lost 7 bases; unmatched junction nucleotides: 6. In nucleotides, the CDR3 is TGTGCCAGCAGCCCACAGGGACTAGCGGGGGGTAATGAGCAGTTCTTC. This translates into CASSPQGLAGGNEQFF.

The chain combines TRBV10-3 with TRBJ2-7, with TRBD2 matching 9 bases. CDR3 size: 14 residues. Germline V gene lookup returns CDR1 ENHRY and CDR2 SYGVKD. J was trimmed by 3 bases and V by 10 bases; bases with no gene match: 10. In nucleotides, the CDR3 is TGTGCCACCACGGGGACAGCGGGGGGCTACGAGCAGTACTTC. This sequence encodes CATTGTAGGYEQYF.

This chain connects TRBV5-8 to TRBJ2-7; possible D gene TRBD2, 5 bases. The germline V gene has CDR1 SGHTS and CDR2 YDEGEE. The CDR3 consists of 14 residues. V lost 1 base, J lost 1 base, and 9 bases lay in between. The CDR3 protein is CASSLRERSYEQYF. CDR3 DNA: TGTGCCAGCAGCTTGCGGGAAAGATCCTACGAGCAGTACTTC.

The V call is TRBV27, the J call TRBJ2-6; no firm D call. This CDR3 spans 15 amino acids. Trimming removed 1 base at V and 1 base at J, with 5 bases between. CDR1 MNHEY and CDR2 SMNVEV come from the germline V gene (reference sequence). In nucleotides, the CDR3 is TGTGCCAGCAGTTTATTCCAGTCTGGGGCCAACGTCCTGACTTTC. Protein sequence: CASSLFQSGANVLTF.

This chain links TRBV7-8 with TRBJ2-6; 11 positions match TRBD2. Looked up from germline, CDR1 is SGHVS and CDR2 is FQNEAQ. Trimming took 5 bases from V and 0 from J; bases not matched to a gene: 6. The CDR3 sequence is 18 residues long. For the CDR3, the DNA is TGTGCCAGCAGCGTACTAGCGGGGGACCACTCTGGGGCCAACGTCCTGACTTTC. Residues: CASSVLAGDHSGANVLTF.

This clone was found once. The V and J genes are TRBV6-5 and TRBJ2-7; tentative D call: TRBD1 (6 bases). Germline V CDR1 and CDR2: MNHEY, SVGAGI. V lost 6 bases to trimming and J lost 2 bases, with 17 bases between them. There are 15 residues in the CDR3. The CDR3 is CASSLGADRTYEQYF. The CDR3 DNA follows: TGTGCCAGCAGCCTCGGGGCGGACAGAACCTACGAGCAGTACTTC.

This clone was observed many times. The chain recombines TRBV6-2 or TRBV6-3 with TRBJ2-6; unclear D gene. V lost 2 bases and J 1 base, leaving 3 bases between the germline ends. Germline CDR1 is MNHEY and CDR2 is SVGEGT. The CDR3 sequence is 14 residues long. Here the CDR3 reads CASSYTSGANVLTF. The CDR3 DNA sequence: TGTGCCAGCAGTTACACTTCTGGGGCCAACGTCCTGACTTTC.

The genes are TRBV5-1 and TRBJ1-2; 8 bases are shared with TRBD1. The germline V gene encodes CDR1 SGHRS and CDR2 YFSETQ. Trimming cost V 4 bases and J 4 bases; bases outside gene matches: 12. The CDR3 is 16 amino acids. The CDR3 bases are TGCGCCAGCAGCCAGCCGGACAGGGCCTTATCCTATGGCTACACCTTC. Encoded protein: CASSQPDRALSYGYTF.

The V and J genes are TRBV7-9 and TRBJ2-7; maybe TRBD2 (5 bases). Per germline, CDR1 SEHNR and CDR2 FQNEAQ (reference sequence). CDR3 length: 14 amino acids. Trimming took off 5 bases at V and 3 bases at J, with 14 bases between the two ends. In DNA form, the CDR3 reads TGTGCCAGCAGCGCCCGGACTGAAGACTACGAGCAGTACTTC. As protein: CASSARTEDYEQYF.

This chain links TRBV6-5 with TRBJ1-2; TRBD1 aligns across 7 bases. CDR1 is MNHEY and CDR2 is SVGAGI in the germline V gene. With 6 bases clipped from V and 2 bases from J, the junction kept 9 bases outside the gene matches. The CDR3 extends over 15 amino acids. DNA for the CDR3: TGTGCCAGCAGGCGGACGACAGGGTCCAACTATGGCTACACCTTC. Translated, it gives CASRRTTGSNYGYTF.

The genes are TRBV5-4 and TRBJ1-6; D perhaps matches TRBD1 (6 bases). Between the trimmed V and J ends, which lost 6 bases and 0 bases, there was a span of 10 bases. Per the germline V gene, CDR1 is SGHNT and CDR2 is YYREEE (reference sequence). This CDR3 spans 15 amino acids. CDR3 nucleotides: TGTGCCAGCACGAGGGGGAGCTCCTATAATTCACCCCTCCACTTT. Amino acid sequence: CASTRGSSYNSPLHF.

This sequence joins TRBV11-2 and TRBJ1-2; a weak D match, TRBD1 (6 bases). V lost 5 bases and J 8 bases, leaving 15 bases between the germline ends. The CDR3 is 13 amino acids. Germline lookup yields CDR1 SGHAT and CDR2 FQNNGV. CDR3 nucleotide sequence: TGTGCCAGCAGCATAGGACAGATACAGGGCTACACCTTC. As protein: CASSIGQIQGYTF. The whole variable domain, filled in from reference TRBV11-2 and TRBJ1-2, reads EAGVAQSPRYKIIEKRQSVAFWCNPISGHATLYWYQQILGQGPKLLIQFQNNGVVDDSQLPKDRFSAERLKGVDSTLKIQPAKLEDSAVYLCASSIGQIQGYTFGSGTRLTVV.

This chain joins TRBV2 and TRBJ1-1; D perhaps matches TRBD1 (6 bases). This CDR3 is 17 amino acids long. Germline values: CDR1 SNHLY, CDR2 FYNNEI. Trimming removed 7 bases at V and 3 bases at J, with 24 bases between. CDR3 region: CASTQKITGRKDTEAFF. DNA of the CDR3: TGTGCCAGCACTCAAAAGATTACAGGGAGAAAGGACACTGAAGCTTTCTTT.

The chain recombines TRBV6-5 with TRBJ1-2, with 7 positions matching TRBD1. Germline V gives CDR1 MNHEY, CDR2 SVGAGI. J was trimmed by 1 base and V by 0 bases; bases with no gene match: 5. CDR3 length equals 16 residues. CDR3 nucleotide sequence: TGTGCCAGCAGTTACTCGACAGGGCCACTTAACTATGGCTACACCTTC. Its protein is CASSYSTGPLNYGYTF.

This chain connects TRBV4-3 to TRBJ2-3; no firm D call. The germline V and J ends were trimmed by 1 base and 1 base, with 6 bases remaining between them. This CDR3 spans 14 amino acids. Germline CDR1 is LGHNA and CDR2 is YSLEER. CDR3 amino acids: CASSQVGGTDTQYF. As DNA, the CDR3 is TGCGCCAGCAGCCAAGTCGGAGGCACAGATACGCAGTATTTT.

V is TRBV5-4 and J is TRBJ2-7; possible D gene TRBD1, 6 bases. V shed 4 bases and J shed 6 bases, with 11 bases lying between them. The CDR3 runs to 12 residues. From germline, CDR1 is SGHNT and CDR2 YYREEE (reference sequence). CDR3 in amino acids: CASSLGQSEQYF. The CDR3 DNA is TGTGCCAGCAGCCTAGGACAGTCCGAGCAGTACTTC.

The CDR3 sequence: CASSDESYRGMTDTQYF. The CDR3 DNA reads TGTGCCAGCAGTGACGAGTCATACAGGGGGATGACAGATACGCAGTATTTT. The chain recombines TRBV6-4 with TRBJ2-3; 8 positions agree with TRBD1. The CDR3 covers 17 residues. After removal of 2 bases from V and 3 bases from J, the junction contained 10 bases not matched to a gene. Germline CDR1 and CDR2: MRHNA and SNTAGT.

V usage is TRBV5-1 and J usage is TRBJ2-3; 9 bases match TRBD1. The CDR3 extends over 14 amino acids. J gave up 3 bases and V 5 bases, and 4 bases lay outside the gene matches. Germline V gives CDR1 SGHRS, CDR2 YFSETQ. The CDR3 is CASSYGQGTDTQYF. In nucleotides, the CDR3 is TGCGCCAGCAGTTACGGACAGGGGACAGATACGCAGTATTTT.

This clone was counted once. This chain connects TRBV6-4 to TRBJ1-2, with D perhaps TRBD1 (5 bases). The V end lost 10 bases, the J end lost 0 bases, and 24 bases lay between the germline ends. This CDR3 has 17 residues. Germline V gene data show CDR1 as MRHNA and CDR2 as SNTAGT. DNA for the CDR3: TGTGCCACACCGGAGACAGAGATACTCTCAGCTAACTATGGCTACACCTTC. This translates into CATPETEILSANYGYTF.

The chain has TRBV12-3 or TRBV12-4 and TRBJ2-3; D is uncertain. The CDR3 is 11 amino acids. Trimming stripped 3 bases from V and 5 bases from J, with 3 bases between. CDR3 coding DNA: TGTGCCAGCAGTTTTCGAGATACGCAGTATTTT. As protein: CASSFRDTQYF.